This T cell receptor beta chain was recovered during a study of blood T cell repertoires in COVID-19. Study-wide context: Material from acute and convalescent COVID-19 was sourced from the United States, Italy and Spain.

Original handling: Cell counts per sample came from amplifying reference gene primers. Generated by immunoSEQ multiplex PCR, the TCRdb table keeps only in-frame clones and is missing some. The DNA was the basis for D and trimming; V, J and clone size are from that table. The repertoire holds roughly 100,000 clones, with around 73% as singletons. Trimming left V 6 bases short and J 3 bases short, with 23 bases between. This CDR3 spans 17 amino acids. From germline, CDR1 is MDHEN and CDR2 SYDVKM. The chain employs TRBV28 and TRBJ2-5, with D possibly being TRBD1 (6 bases). The sequenced sample consisted of peripheral blood. This TCR was recovered from a man in his sixties with active or convalescent COVID-19. The CDR3 nucleotides are TGTGCCAGCAGCTCTGTGGTAGGGGGATTACTCGAAGAGACCCAGTACTTC. It codes for CASSSVVGGLLEETQYF. Variable domain in full (rest from reference TRBV28 and TRBJ2-5): DVKVTQSSRYLVKRTGEKVFLECVQDMDHENMFWYRQDPGLGLRLIYFSYDVKMKEKGDIPEGYSVSREKKERFSLILESASTNQTSMYLCASSSVVGGLLEETQYFGPGTRLLVL.